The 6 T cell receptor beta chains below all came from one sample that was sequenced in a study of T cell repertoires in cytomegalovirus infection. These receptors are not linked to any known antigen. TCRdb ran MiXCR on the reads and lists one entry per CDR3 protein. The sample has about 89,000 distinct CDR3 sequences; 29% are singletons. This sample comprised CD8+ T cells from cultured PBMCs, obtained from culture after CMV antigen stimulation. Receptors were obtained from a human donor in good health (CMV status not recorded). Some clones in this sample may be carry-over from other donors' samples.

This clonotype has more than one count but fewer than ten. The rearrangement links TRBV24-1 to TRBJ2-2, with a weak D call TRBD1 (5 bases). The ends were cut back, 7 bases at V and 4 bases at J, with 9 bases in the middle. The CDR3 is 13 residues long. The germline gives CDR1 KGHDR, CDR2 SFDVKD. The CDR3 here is CATRDSSTGELFF. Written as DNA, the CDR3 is TGTGCCACCAGAGACAGCTCCACCGGGGAGCTGTTTTTT.

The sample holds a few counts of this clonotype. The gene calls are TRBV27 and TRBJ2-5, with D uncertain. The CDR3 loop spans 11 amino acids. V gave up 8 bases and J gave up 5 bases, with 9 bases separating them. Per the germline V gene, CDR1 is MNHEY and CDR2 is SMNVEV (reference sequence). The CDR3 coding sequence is TGTGCCAGCGGCCTAAAGGAGACCCAGTACTTC. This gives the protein CASGLKETQYF.

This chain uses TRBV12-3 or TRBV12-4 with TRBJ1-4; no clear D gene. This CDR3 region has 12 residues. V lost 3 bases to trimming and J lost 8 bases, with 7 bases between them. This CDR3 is CASSLTSEKLFF. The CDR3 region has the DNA TGTGCCAGCAGTTTGACATCCGAAAAACTGTTTTTT.

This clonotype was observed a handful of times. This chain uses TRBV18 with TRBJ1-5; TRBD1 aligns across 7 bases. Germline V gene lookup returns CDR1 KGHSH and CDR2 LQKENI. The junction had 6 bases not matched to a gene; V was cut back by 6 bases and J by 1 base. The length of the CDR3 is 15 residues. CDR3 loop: CASSPTGASNQPQHF. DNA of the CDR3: TGTGCCAGCTCCCCTACAGGGGCAAGCAATCAGCCCCAGCATTTT.

CDR3 nucleotide sequence: TGTGCCAGCAGCTTTGAGGGCAGGCAAGAGACCCAGTACTTC. Translating gives CASSFEGRQETQYF. The chain is built from TRBV7-9 and TRBJ2-5; D may be TRBD2 (5 bases). This CDR3 region has 14 residues. The germline CDR1 and CDR2 sequences are SEHNR and FQNEAQ (reference sequence). The ends were cut back, 3 bases at V and 2 bases at J, with 10 bases in the middle.

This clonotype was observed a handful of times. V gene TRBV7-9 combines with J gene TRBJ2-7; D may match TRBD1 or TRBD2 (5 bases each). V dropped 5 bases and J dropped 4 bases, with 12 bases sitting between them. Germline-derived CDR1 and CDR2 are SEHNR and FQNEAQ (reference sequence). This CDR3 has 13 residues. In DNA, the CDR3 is TGTGCCAGCAGCGCTGGGACCGCTTACGAGCAGTACTTC. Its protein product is CASSAGTAYEQYF.